A selection of T cell receptor beta chains follows, all from one sample in a study of blood T cell repertoires in COVID-19. Data came from immunoSEQ multiplex PCR; TCRdb stores just in-frame clones and leaves some out. Among approximately 260,000 clones, about nine tenths were seen once, and the ten largest hold approximately 2.2%. The sequenced material came from peripheral blood. The origin of the receptors is a man in his fifties with acute or convalescent COVID-19. The CDR3 runs from the conserved cysteine through the conserved F or W. Fields, in order: clone size, J gene, D gene, V gene, CDR3 DNA, CDR3 protein. D genes are given only for firm matches. The listing skips clone size in some rows; elsewhere it reads once, few, many or a size class.

abundance: NA; j_gene: TRBJ2-7; d_gene: NA; v_gene: TRBV19; CDR3nt: TGTGCCAGTAGTATGGAGGGTATCTACGAGCAGTACTTC; CDR3aa: CASSMEGIYEQYF
abundance: NA; j_gene: TRBJ2-2; d_gene: NA; v_gene: TRBV7-6; CDR3nt: TGTGCCAGCAGCTTAGAGGGGCCACCGAACACCGGGGAGCTGTTTTTT; CDR3aa: CASSLEGPPNTGELFF
abundance: NA; j_gene: TRBJ2-3; d_gene: NA; v_gene: TRBV5-6; CDR3nt: TGTGCCAGCAGCTTGGAGGGCCAGGGCTACACAGATACGCAGTATTTT; CDR3aa: CASSLEGQGYTDTQYF
abundance: NA; j_gene: TRBJ2-5; d_gene: NA; v_gene: TRBV6-5; CDR3nt: TGTGCCAGCAGTACCGCCGTACTAGTTCAAGAGACCCAGTACTTC; CDR3aa: CASSTAVLVQETQYF
abundance: NA; j_gene: TRBJ1-6; d_gene: NA; v_gene: TRBV15; CDR3nt: TGTGCCACCAGCAGAGAGGGCATGGAGGGTTCACCCCTCCACTTT; CDR3aa: CATSREGMEGSPLHF
abundance: NA; j_gene: TRBJ2-7; d_gene: TRBD1; v_gene: TRBV9; CDR3nt: TGTGCCAGCAGCGAGGGGGGGACAGGGAACTACGAGCAGTACTTC; CDR3aa: CASSEGGTGNYEQYF
abundance: NA; j_gene: TRBJ2-7; d_gene: NA; v_gene: TRBV15; CDR3nt: TGTGCCACCAGGATAACGGGGAGCTCCTACGAGCAGTACTTC; CDR3aa: CATRITGSSYEQYF
abundance: NA; j_gene: TRBJ2-3; d_gene: TRBD1; v_gene: TRBV11-2; CDR3nt: TGTGCCAGCAGCTTTAGGGGACAGGCGGTTACAGATACGCAGTATTTT; CDR3aa: CASSFRGQAVTDTQYF
abundance: once; j_gene: TRBJ1-1; d_gene: TRBD1; v_gene: TRBV7-3; CDR3nt: TGTGCCAGCAGCCCAACAGGGGGGAATACTGAAGCTTTCTTT; CDR3aa: CASSPTGGNTEAFF
abundance: NA; j_gene: TRBJ2-7; d_gene: NA; v_gene: TRBV19; CDR3nt: TGTGCCAGTAGTATTCGGGGGGCGCCCTACGAGCAGTACTTC; CDR3aa: CASSIRGAPYEQYF
abundance: few; j_gene: TRBJ2-2; d_gene: NA; v_gene: TRBV11-2; CDR3nt: TGTGCCAGCAGCACCGGGACTCCCTACTCGGTCGGGGAGCTGTTTTTT; CDR3aa: CASSTGTPYSVGELFF
abundance: NA; j_gene: TRBJ1-1; d_gene: NA; v_gene: TRBV4-1; CDR3nt: TGCGCCAGCAGCCAAGGGAACTGGAGGGCTGAAGCTTTCTTT; CDR3aa: CASSQGNWRAEAFF
abundance: NA; j_gene: TRBJ2-2; d_gene: NA; v_gene: TRBV2; CDR3nt: TGTGCCAGCAGTGGGGGAGTCATCCTCGGAACCGGGGAGCTGTTTTTT; CDR3aa: CASSGGVILGTGELFF
abundance: NA; j_gene: TRBJ2-1; d_gene: TRBD2; v_gene: TRBV24-1; CDR3nt: TGTGCCACCAGTGAAACGGGGGGGCGGAGAAATGAGCAGTTCTTC; CDR3aa: CATSETGGRRNEQFF
abundance: once; j_gene: TRBJ1-1; d_gene: NA; v_gene: TRBV2; CDR3nt: TGTGCCAGCAGCGCCACGGACGGGGGGAGTGGAGGTCGAGCTTTCTTT; CDR3aa: CASSATDGGSGGRAFF
abundance: NA; j_gene: TRBJ1-1; d_gene: NA; v_gene: TRBV18; CDR3nt: TGTGCCAGCTCACGCAGGGATACTGAAGCTTTCTTT; CDR3aa: CASSRRDTEAFF
abundance: NA; j_gene: TRBJ1-2; d_gene: NA; v_gene: TRBV5-8; CDR3nt: TGTGCCAGCACCCTAACGGGGGGCTATGGCTACACCTTC; CDR3aa: CASTLTGGYGYTF
abundance: NA; j_gene: TRBJ1-1; d_gene: NA; v_gene: TRBV29-1; CDR3nt: TGCAGCGTTGCTACAGGGTTCACTGAAGCTTTCTTT; CDR3aa: CSVATGFTEAFF
abundance: NA; j_gene: TRBJ1-5; d_gene: NA; v_gene: TRBV3-1/TRBV3-2; CDR3nt: TGTGCCAGCAGCCAAGATGGAGGGAAAGGCAATCAGCCCCAGCATTTT; CDR3aa: CASSQDGGKGNQPQHF
abundance: few; j_gene: TRBJ2-7; d_gene: NA; v_gene: TRBV20-1; CDR3nt: TGCAGCACAAAATCAGGGTTCGAGCAGTACTTC; CDR3aa: CSTKSGFEQYF
abundance: NA; j_gene: TRBJ1-5; d_gene: NA; v_gene: TRBV6-2/TRBV6-3; CDR3nt: TGTGCCAGCAGTAACAGGGCGAGCAATCAGCCCCAGCATTTT; CDR3aa: CASSNRASNQPQHF
abundance: once; j_gene: TRBJ2-1; d_gene: NA; v_gene: TRBV2; CDR3nt: TGTGCCAGCAGTGAGTGGCAGGGGACCTACAATGAGCAGTTCTTC; CDR3aa: CASSEWQGTYNEQFF
abundance: NA; j_gene: TRBJ2-7; d_gene: NA; v_gene: TRBV5-4; CDR3nt: TGTGCCAGCAGCCCGGACAGCCCCTACGAGCAGTACTTC; CDR3aa: CASSPDSPYEQYF
abundance: few; j_gene: TRBJ1-5; d_gene: NA; v_gene: TRBV6-2/TRBV6-3; CDR3nt: TGTGCCAGCAGTTACTTACAGGAGAATCAGCCCCAGCATTTT; CDR3aa: CASSYLQENQPQHF
abundance: NA; j_gene: TRBJ1-2; d_gene: NA; v_gene: TRBV7-9; CDR3nt: TGTGCCAGCAGGGAGGGGACGGCCAACTATGGCTACACCTTC; CDR3aa: CASREGTANYGYTF
abundance: NA; j_gene: TRBJ2-5; d_gene: NA; v_gene: TRBV2; CDR3nt: TGTGCCAGCAGTCAGCAAGAGACCCAGTACTTC; CDR3aa: CASSQQETQYF
abundance: once; j_gene: TRBJ1-2; d_gene: NA; v_gene: TRBV7-9; CDR3nt: TGTGCCAGCAGCTTAGCGCAACGGCGGTATGGCTACACCTTC; CDR3aa: CASSLAQRRYGYTF
abundance: NA; j_gene: TRBJ1-2; d_gene: NA; v_gene: TRBV7-9; CDR3nt: TGTGCCAGCAGCTTAGCGGGTCCGCCGGGAAGTGGCTACACCTTC; CDR3aa: CASSLAGPPGSGYTF
abundance: few; j_gene: TRBJ1-2; d_gene: NA; v_gene: TRBV5-1; CDR3nt: TGCGCCAGCAGCTTTGGAGCTAACTATGGCTACACCTTC; CDR3aa: CASSFGANYGYTF
abundance: once; j_gene: TRBJ1-6; d_gene: NA; v_gene: TRBV9; CDR3nt: TGTGCCAGCAGCCCAGGGGTCCTTTCACCCCTCCACTTT; CDR3aa: CASSPGVLSPLHF
abundance: NA; j_gene: TRBJ2-7; d_gene: NA; v_gene: TRBV29-1; CDR3nt: TGCAGCGTGGGGTCCCGGGCTAGGGGGGGGGAGCAGTACTTC; CDR3aa: CSVGSRARGGEQYF
abundance: NA; j_gene: TRBJ1-6; d_gene: NA; v_gene: TRBV4-1; CDR3nt: TGCGCCAGCAGCCAAGACTCGGTTTGGAGGAGTTCACCCCTCCACTTT; CDR3aa: CASSQDSVWRSSPLHF
abundance: NA; j_gene: TRBJ2-2; d_gene: TRBD1; v_gene: TRBV10-3; CDR3nt: TGTGCCATCAGTGGAGGACAGGGGATCACCGGGGAGCTGTTTTTT; CDR3aa: CAISGGQGITGELFF
abundance: NA; j_gene: TRBJ2-1; d_gene: NA; v_gene: TRBV5-1; CDR3nt: TGCGCCAGCAGCTGGCGGGGTCCCGTCAATGAGCAGTTCTTC; CDR3aa: CASSWRGPVNEQFF
abundance: NA; j_gene: TRBJ2-3; d_gene: TRBD2; v_gene: TRBV4-1; CDR3nt: TGCGCCAGCAGCCAAGCCAGCGGGGGCCGCACAGATACGCAGTATTTT; CDR3aa: CASSQASGGRTDTQYF
abundance: NA; j_gene: TRBJ1-4; d_gene: NA; v_gene: TRBV18; CDR3nt: TGTGCCAGCTCGGCCAACAGGGCTACCGGGGAAAAACTGTTTTTT; CDR3aa: CASSANRATGEKLFF
abundance: NA; j_gene: TRBJ2-7; d_gene: NA; v_gene: TRBV11-2; CDR3nt: TGTGCCAGCAGCTGGGCAATGCCTGCCTACGAGCAGTACTTC; CDR3aa: CASSWAMPAYEQYF
abundance: NA; j_gene: TRBJ1-1; d_gene: TRBD1; v_gene: TRBV6-5; CDR3nt: TGTGCCAGCAACCAACAGGGGGACACTGAAGCTTTCTTT; CDR3aa: CASNQQGDTEAFF
abundance: NA; j_gene: TRBJ1-4; d_gene: TRBD1; v_gene: TRBV7-9; CDR3nt: TGTGCCAGCAGCTTAGCCCAGGGGGAGGAAAAACTGTTTTTT; CDR3aa: CASSLAQGEEKLFF
abundance: NA; j_gene: TRBJ1-1; d_gene: NA; v_gene: TRBV21-1; CDR3nt: TGTGCCAGCAGCAAAGAGGTAGCTATGAACACTGAAGCTTTCTTT; CDR3aa: CASSKEVAMNTEAFF
abundance: few; j_gene: TRBJ1-1; d_gene: TRBD1; v_gene: TRBV10-3; CDR3nt: TGTGCCACCGGGGACAGGGGGCAGGATGAAGCTTTCTTT; CDR3aa: CATGDRGQDEAFF
abundance: few; j_gene: TRBJ1-1; d_gene: NA; v_gene: TRBV7-9; CDR3nt: TGTGCCAGCAGCTTCACGGGACACCTAAGGAACACTGAAGCTTTCTTT; CDR3aa: CASSFTGHLRNTEAFF
abundance: NA; j_gene: TRBJ2-5; d_gene: NA; v_gene: TRBV7-9; CDR3nt: TGTGCCAGCAGCCTTCTGGTGGGGGGAATGTCAGAGACCCAGTACTTC; CDR3aa: CASSLLVGGMSETQYF
abundance: once; j_gene: TRBJ1-1; d_gene: TRBD1; v_gene: TRBV29-1; CDR3nt: TGCAGCGTTGGTACAGGGGCGAACACTGAAGCTTTCTTT; CDR3aa: CSVGTGANTEAFF
abundance: NA; j_gene: TRBJ2-2; d_gene: TRBD2; v_gene: TRBV9; CDR3nt: TGTGCCAGCAGCACTCAGCGGGGAAAAACCGGGGAGCTGTTTTTT; CDR3aa: CASSTQRGKTGELFF
abundance: NA; j_gene: TRBJ2-2; d_gene: NA; v_gene: TRBV7-3; CDR3nt: TGTGCCAGCAGCCCCCAGGGGACCGGGGAGCTGTTTTTT; CDR3aa: CASSPQGTGELFF